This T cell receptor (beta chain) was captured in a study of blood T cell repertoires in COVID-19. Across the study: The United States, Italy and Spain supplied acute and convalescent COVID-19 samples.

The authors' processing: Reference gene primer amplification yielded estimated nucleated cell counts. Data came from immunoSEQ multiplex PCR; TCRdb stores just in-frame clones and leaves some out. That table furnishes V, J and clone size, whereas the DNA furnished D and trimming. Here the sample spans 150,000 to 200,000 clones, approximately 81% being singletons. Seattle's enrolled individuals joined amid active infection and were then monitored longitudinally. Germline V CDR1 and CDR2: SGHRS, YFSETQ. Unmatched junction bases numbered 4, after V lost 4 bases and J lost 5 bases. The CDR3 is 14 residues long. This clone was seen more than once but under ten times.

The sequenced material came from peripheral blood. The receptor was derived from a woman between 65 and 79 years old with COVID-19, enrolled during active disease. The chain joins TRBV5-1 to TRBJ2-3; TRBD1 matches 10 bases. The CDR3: CASSPGTGEDTQYF. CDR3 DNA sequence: TGCGCCAGCAGCCCCGGGACAGGGGAAGATACGCAGTATTTT.